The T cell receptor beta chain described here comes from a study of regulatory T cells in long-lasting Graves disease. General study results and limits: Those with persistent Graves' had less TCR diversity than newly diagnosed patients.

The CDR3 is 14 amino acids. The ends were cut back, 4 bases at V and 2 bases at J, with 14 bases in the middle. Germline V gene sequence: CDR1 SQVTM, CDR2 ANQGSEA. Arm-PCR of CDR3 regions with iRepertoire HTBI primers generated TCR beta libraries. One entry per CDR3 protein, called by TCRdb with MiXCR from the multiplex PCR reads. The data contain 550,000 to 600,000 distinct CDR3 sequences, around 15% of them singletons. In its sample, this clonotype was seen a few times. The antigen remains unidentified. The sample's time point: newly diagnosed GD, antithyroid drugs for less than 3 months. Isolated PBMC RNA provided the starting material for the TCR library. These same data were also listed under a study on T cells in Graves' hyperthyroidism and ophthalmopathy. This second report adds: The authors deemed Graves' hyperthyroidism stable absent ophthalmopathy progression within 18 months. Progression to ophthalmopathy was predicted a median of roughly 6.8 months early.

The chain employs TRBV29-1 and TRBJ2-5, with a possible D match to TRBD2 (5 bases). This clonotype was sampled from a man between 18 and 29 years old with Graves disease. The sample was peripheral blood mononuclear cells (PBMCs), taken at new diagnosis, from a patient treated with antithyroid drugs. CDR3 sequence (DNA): TGCAGCGTTGGAAGGCGGGCGCTGCAAGAGACCCAGTACTTC. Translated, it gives CSVGRRALQETQYF.